This is a list of T cell receptor beta chains from one sample in a study of CD8 T cells in Susac syndrome. TCRdb itself ran the immunoSEQ multiplex PCR reads through MiXCR, one entry per CDR3 protein. The repertoire consists of around 280,000 distinct CDR3 sequences, with 70% to 90% occurring once and the leading ten covering over 0.095%. The sequenced sample was CD8+ T cells from PBMCs. These receptors all stem from a human donor with multiple sclerosis. The CDR3 runs from the conserved cysteine through the conserved F or W. D genes are given only for firm matches. Clone size appears in some rows only: once, few, many, or a class for an expanded clone.

CDR3nt,CDR3aa,j_gene,v_gene,abundance,d_gene
TGTGCCAGCATTCCGGGCAGGGCCGGGGAGCTGTTTTTT,CASIPGRAGELFF,TRBJ2-2,TRBV7-9,.,.
TGCAGTGCCAGTGGCGATGTTAGCCTCAATCAGCCCCAGCATTTT,CSASGDVSLNQPQHF,TRBJ1-5,TRBV20-1,.,.
TGTGCCAGCAGTGATCCTCGGCGTTCATATAGCAATCAGCCCCAGCATTTT,CASSDPRRSYSNQPQHF,TRBJ1-5,TRBV2,.,.
TGTGCCAGCAGCGAACCCCCCGGGGGGGTTCTTTTCACTGAAGCTTTCTTT,CASSEPPGGVLFTEAFF,TRBJ1-1,TRBV27,.,.
TGTGCCAGCAGCTTGGTACGGGGCCTTGAAGCTTTCTTT,CASSLVRGLEAFF,TRBJ1-1,TRBV5-6,few,.
TGTGCCAGCAGCCAAGTCCCGGGCATGGGGACCTACAATGAGCAGTTCTTC,CASSQVPGMGTYNEQFF,TRBJ2-1,TRBV3-1,.,.
TGTGCCAGCAGTTTCCGGGCAGCCTACGAGCAGTACTTC,CASSFRAAYEQYF,TRBJ2-7,TRBV27,.,.
TGTGCCAGCAGCGTAGGGGGAAGTGGCTACACCTTC,CASSVGGSGYTF,TRBJ1-2,TRBV9,.,.
TGTGCCAGCTCACCGCCCGGACAGGGTAGTAATGAGCAGTTCTTC,CASSPPGQGSNEQFF,TRBJ2-1,TRBV18,.,TRBD1
TGTGCCAGCAGCCCTCACACCACCGGGGTCTCCTACGAGCAGTACTTC,CASSPHTTGVSYEQYF,TRBJ2-7,TRBV9,.,.
TGTGCCAGCAGCCCTCCGGGGGGGACTTACAATGAGCAGTTCTTC,CASSPPGGTYNEQFF,TRBJ2-1,TRBV21-1,.,.